A selection of T cell receptor beta chains follows, all from one sample in a study of siplizumab effects on memory and regulatory T cells. Data came from immunoSEQ multiplex PCR; TCRdb stores just in-frame clones and leaves some out. The table shows 100,000 or so clones, with 92% occurring only once. Sequences were obtained from Tregs sorted from blood. These receptors originate from a human donor in good health. CDR3s include the opening cysteine and the closing phenylalanine or tryptophan. A D gene is named only where the DNA matches it firmly.

D | J | V | CDR3 | DNA
. | TRBJ2-7 | TRBV30 | CAWSETVYYEQYF | TGTGCCTGGAGTGAAACAGTCTACTACGAGCAGTACTTC
. | TRBJ1-4 | TRBV7-9 | CASSLAGSLPEKLFF | TGTGCCAGCAGCTTAGCGGGCAGCTTACCTGAAAAACTGTTTTTT
. | TRBJ1-1 | TRBV29-1 | CSVASSLEAFF | TGCAGCGTTGCGTCTTCCCTTGAAGCTTTCTTT
TRBD1 | TRBJ1-2 | TRBV9 | CASSGQGQANYGYTF | TGTGCCAGTTCCGGACAGGGGCAAGCTAACTATGGCTACACCTTC
. | TRBJ1-6 | TRBV27 | CASSLRTGTAYNSPLHF | TGTGCCAGCAGTTTACGAACAGGGACCGCCTATAATTCACCCCTCCACTTT
TRBD2 | TRBJ2-7 | TRBV5-8 | CASSQQLGLAGVRYEQYF | TGTGCCAGCAGCCAACAACTGGGACTAGCGGGAGTTCGCTACGAGCAGTACTTC
. | TRBJ2-6 | TRBV11-2 | CASSLGGVSGANVLTF | TGTGCCAGCAGCCTAGGTGGGGTATCCGGGGCCAACGTCCTGACTTTC
. | TRBJ2-7 | TRBV2 | CASSTQIAYEQYF | TGTGCCAGCAGCACCCAGATAGCCTACGAGCAGTACTTC
. | TRBJ2-5 | TRBV14 | CASSRGGRKEETQYF | TGTGCCAGCAGCCGAGGAGGGAGAAAGGAAGAGACCCAGTACTTC
TRBD1 | TRBJ1-1 | TRBV11-3 | CASSAGTGGTEAFF | TGTGCCAGCAGCGCCGGGACAGGGGGAACTGAAGCTTTCTTT
TRBD1 | TRBJ1-5 | TRBV6-5 | CASSSTGTGGNQPQHF | TGTGCCAGCAGTTCCACCGGGACAGGGGGTAATCAGCCCCAGCATTTT
TRBD2 | TRBJ2-5 | TRBV27 | CASSLTSGMLETQYF | TGTGCCAGCAGTTTGACTAGCGGGATGCTTGAGACCCAGTACTTC
TRBD2 | TRBJ2-7 | TRBV5-4 | CASRDRLAGAKEQYF | TGTGCCAGCAGGGACCGACTAGCGGGAGCTAAAGAGCAGTACTTC
TRBD2 | TRBJ2-7 | TRBV7-2 | CASSRGTSGRAGDEQYF | TGTGCCAGCAGCCGAGGGACTAGCGGGAGGGCCGGCGACGAGCAGTACTTC
. | TRBJ2-7 | TRBV6-1 | CASSVQGAYEQYF | TGTGCCAGCAGTGTGCAGGGAGCCTACGAGCAGTACTTC
. | TRBJ1-5 | TRBV7-2 | CASSLGVGQPQHF | TGTGCCAGCAGCTTAGGTGTGGGCCAGCCCCAGCATTTT